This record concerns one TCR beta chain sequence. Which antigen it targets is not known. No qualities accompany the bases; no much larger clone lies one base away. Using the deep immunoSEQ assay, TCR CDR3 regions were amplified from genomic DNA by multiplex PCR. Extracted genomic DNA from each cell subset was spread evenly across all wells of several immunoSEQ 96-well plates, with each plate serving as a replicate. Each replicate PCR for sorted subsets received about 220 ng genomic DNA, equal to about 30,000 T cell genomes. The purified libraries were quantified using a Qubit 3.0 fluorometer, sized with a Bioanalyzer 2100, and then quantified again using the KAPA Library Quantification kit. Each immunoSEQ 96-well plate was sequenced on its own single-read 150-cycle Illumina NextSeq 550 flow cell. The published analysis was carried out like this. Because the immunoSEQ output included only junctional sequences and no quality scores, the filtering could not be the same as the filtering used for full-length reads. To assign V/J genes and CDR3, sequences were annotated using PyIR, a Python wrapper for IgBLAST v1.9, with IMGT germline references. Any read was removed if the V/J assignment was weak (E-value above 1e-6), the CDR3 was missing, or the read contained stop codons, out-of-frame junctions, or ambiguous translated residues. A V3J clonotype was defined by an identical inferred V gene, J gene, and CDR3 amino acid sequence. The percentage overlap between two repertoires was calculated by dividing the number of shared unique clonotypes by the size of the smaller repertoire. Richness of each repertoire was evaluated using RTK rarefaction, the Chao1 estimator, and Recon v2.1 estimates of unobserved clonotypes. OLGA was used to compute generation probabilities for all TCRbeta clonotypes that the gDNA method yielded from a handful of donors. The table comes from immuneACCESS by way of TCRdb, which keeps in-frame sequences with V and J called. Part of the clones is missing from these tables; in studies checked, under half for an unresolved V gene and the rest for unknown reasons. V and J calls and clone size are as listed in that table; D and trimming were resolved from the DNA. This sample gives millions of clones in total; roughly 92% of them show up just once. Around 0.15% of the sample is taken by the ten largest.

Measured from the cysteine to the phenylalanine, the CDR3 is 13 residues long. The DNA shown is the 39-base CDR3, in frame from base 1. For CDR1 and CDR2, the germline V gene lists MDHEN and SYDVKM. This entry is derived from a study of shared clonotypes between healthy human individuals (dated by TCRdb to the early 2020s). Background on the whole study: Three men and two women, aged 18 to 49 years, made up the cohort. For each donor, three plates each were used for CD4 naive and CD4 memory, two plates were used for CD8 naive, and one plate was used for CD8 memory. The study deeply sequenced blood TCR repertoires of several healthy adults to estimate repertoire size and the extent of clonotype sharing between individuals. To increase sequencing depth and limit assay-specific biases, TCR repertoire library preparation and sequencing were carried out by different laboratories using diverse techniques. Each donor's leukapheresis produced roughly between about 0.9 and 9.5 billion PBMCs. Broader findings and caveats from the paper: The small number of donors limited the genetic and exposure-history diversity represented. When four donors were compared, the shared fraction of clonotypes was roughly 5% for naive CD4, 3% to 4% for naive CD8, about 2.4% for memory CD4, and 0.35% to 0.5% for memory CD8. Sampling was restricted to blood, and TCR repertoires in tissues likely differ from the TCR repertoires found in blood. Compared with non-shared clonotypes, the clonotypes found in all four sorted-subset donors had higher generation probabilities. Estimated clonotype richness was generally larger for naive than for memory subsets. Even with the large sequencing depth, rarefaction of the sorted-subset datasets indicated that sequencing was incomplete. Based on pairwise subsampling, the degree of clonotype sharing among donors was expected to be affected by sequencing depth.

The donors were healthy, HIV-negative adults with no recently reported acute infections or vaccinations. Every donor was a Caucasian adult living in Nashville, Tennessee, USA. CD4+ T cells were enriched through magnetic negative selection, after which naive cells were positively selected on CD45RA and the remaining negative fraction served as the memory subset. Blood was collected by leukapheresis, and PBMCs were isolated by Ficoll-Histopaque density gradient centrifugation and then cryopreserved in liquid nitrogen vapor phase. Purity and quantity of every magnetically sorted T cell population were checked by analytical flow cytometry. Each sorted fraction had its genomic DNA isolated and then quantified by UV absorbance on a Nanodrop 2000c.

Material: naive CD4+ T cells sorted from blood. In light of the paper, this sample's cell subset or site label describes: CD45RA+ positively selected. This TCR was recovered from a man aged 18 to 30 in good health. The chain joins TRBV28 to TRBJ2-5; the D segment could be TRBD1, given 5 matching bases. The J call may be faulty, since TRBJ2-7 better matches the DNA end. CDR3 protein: CASSEVDSYEQYF. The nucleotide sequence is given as TGTGCCAGCAGCGAGGTCGACAGCTACGAGCAGTACTTC.